The sequence of this TCR beta chain was determined in a study of T cells after yellow fever vaccination. This clonotype was observed a few times. Antigen specificity is unknown. Using its own MiXCR run on the 5' RACE reads, TCRdb lists one record per CDR3 protein. This table has under 100,000 distinct CDR3 sequences, roughly 6% appearing once. Per the germline V gene, CDR1 is DFQATT and CDR2 is SNEGSKA (reference sequence). CDR3 length: 13 amino acids. Between the trimmed V and J ends, which lost 2 bases and 6 bases, there was a span of 11 bases. The study's findings and limits: Reappearing after the booster were most of the clones from primary vaccination (less than 97% CD4, 85% to 90% CD8).

This clonotype originated in a young man who received the YFV17D yellow fever vaccine. Sample: CD8+ T cells sorted from PBMCs, taken 10 days after the yellow fever booster vaccination. This chain joins TRBV20-1 and TRBJ2-4, with D perhaps TRBD2 (6 bases). Here the CDR3 DNA reads TGCAGTGCTAGATCCCGGGAGTCAAACATTCAGTACTTC. Its protein is CSARSRESNIQYF.